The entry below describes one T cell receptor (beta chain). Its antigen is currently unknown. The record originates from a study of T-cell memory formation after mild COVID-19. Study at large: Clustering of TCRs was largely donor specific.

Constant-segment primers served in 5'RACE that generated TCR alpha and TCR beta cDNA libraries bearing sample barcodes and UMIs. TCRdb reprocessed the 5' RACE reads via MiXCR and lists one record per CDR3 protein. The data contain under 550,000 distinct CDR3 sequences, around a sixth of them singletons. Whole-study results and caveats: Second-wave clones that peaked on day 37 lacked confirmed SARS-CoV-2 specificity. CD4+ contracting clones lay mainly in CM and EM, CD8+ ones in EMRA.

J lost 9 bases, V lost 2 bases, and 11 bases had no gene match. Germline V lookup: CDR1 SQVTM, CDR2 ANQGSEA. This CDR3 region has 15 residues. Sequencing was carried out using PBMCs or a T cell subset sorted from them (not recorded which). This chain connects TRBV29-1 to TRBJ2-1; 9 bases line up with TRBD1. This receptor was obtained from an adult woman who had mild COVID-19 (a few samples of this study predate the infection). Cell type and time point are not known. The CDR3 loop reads CSVEFLDRGGGEQFF. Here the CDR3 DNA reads TGCAGCGTTGAATTCCTGGACAGGGGAGGGGGTGAGCAGTTCTTC.